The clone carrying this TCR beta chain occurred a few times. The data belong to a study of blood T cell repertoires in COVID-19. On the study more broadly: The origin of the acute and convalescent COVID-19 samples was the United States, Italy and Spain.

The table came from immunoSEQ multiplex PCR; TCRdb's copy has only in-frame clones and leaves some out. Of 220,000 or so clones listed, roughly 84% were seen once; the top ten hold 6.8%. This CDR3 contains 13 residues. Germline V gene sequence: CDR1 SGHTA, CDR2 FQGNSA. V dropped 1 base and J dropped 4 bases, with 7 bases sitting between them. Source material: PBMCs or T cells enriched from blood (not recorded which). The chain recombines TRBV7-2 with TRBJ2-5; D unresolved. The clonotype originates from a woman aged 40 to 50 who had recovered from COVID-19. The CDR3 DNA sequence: TGTGCCAGCAGCTTAGTCTTTCTAGAGACCCAGTACTTC. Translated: CASSLVFLETQYF.